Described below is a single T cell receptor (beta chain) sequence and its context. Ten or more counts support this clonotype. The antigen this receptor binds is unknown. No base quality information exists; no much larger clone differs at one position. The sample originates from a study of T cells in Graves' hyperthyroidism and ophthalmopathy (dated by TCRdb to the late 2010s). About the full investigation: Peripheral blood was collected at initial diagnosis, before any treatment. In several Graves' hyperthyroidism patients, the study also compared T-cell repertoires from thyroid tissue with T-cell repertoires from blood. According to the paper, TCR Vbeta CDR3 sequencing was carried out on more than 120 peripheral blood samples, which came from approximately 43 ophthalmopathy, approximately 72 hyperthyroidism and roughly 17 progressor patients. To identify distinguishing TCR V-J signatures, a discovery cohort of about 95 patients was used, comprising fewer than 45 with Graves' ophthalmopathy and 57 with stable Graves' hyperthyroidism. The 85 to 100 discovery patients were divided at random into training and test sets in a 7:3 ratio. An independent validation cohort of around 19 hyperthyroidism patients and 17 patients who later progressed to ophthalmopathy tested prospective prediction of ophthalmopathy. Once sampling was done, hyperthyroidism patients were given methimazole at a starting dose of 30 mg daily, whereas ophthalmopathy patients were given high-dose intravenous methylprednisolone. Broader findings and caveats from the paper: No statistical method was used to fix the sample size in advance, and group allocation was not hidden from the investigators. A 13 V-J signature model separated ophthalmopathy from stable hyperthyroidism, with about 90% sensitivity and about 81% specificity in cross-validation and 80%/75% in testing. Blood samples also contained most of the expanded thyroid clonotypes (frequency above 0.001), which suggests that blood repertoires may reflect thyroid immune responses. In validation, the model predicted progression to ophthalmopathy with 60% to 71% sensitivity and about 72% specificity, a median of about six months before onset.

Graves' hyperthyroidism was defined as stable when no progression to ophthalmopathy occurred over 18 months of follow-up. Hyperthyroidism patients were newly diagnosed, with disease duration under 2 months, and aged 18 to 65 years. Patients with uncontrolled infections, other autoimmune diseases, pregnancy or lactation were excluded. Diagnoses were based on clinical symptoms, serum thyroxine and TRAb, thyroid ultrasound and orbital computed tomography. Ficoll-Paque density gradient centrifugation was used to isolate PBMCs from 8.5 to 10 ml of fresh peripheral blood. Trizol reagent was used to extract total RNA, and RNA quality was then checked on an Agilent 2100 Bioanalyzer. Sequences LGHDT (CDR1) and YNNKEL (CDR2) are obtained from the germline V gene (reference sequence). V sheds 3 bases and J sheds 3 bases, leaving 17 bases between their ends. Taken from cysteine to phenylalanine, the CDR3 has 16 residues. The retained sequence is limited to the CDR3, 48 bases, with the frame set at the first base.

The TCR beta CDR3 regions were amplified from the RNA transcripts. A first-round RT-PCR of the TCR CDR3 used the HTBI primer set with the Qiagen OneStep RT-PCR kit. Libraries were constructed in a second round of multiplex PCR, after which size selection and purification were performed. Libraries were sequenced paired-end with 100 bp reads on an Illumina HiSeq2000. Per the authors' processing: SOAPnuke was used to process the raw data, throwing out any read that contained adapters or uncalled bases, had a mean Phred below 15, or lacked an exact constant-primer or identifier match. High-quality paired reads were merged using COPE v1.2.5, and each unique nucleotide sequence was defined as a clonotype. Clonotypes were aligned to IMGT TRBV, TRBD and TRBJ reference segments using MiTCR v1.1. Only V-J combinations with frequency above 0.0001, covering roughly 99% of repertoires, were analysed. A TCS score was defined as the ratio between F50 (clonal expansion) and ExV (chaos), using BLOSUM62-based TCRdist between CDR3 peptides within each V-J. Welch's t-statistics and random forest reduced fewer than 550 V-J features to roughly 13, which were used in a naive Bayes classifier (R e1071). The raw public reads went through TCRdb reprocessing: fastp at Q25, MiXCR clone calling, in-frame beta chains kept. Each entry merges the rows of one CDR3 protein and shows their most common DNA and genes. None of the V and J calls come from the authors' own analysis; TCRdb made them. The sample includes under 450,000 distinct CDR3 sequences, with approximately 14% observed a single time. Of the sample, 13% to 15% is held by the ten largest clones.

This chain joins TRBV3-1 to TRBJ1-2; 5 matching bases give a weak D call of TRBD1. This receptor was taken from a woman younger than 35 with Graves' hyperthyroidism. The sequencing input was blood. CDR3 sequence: CASSQAGEATYYGYTF. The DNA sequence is TGTGCCAGCAGCCAGGCGGGGGAGGCCACTTACTATGGCTACACCTTC.